This paragraph reports one T cell receptor beta chain. What it binds is not known. Generated by immunoSEQ multiplex PCR, the TCRdb table keeps only in-frame clones and is missing some. The data show tens of thousands of clones, with approximately 87% seen just once and around 3.3% held by the top ten. The V gene's germline CDR1 is MNHEY and CDR2 SMNVEV (reference sequence). CDR3 size: 17 residues. Trimming left V 3 bases short and J 4 bases short, with 21 bases between. The sample originates from a study of OX40 agonist ivuxolimab in advanced cancers. Study summary: Patient treatment consisted of intravenous ivuxolimab administration every 2 weeks at 0.01 to 10 mg/kg.

Overall study results and limits: Doses of 0.1 to 3.0 mg/kg were accompanied by clonal expansion of CD4+ and CD8+ blood T cells by week 6. Researchers did not establish what antigens the expanded peripheral T cells target.

The chain uses TRBV27 and TRBJ1-2, with unresolved D. This TCR was recovered from an adult with an advanced solid tumor such as melanoma, head and neck, liver or kidney cancer. This specimen consisted of CD4+ or CD8+ T cells sorted from blood, obtained in a trial of the OX40 agonist ivuxolimab. CDR3 loop: CASSFPSSVDAAYGYTF. CDR3 bases: TGTGCCAGCAGTTTCCCAAGTTCGGTGGATGCTGCCTATGGCTACACCTTC.